One T cell receptor (beta chain) is described in this entry. There are a few counts of this clonotype. Its antigen is still unknown. No much larger clone exists at a distance of one base, and base qualities are not known. Amplification of TCR beta CDR3 regions was carried out from RNA transcripts. For the first round of RT-PCR on the TCR CDR3, the HTBI primer set was used together with the Qiagen OneStep RT-PCR kit. Libraries were constructed in a second round of multiplex PCR, after which size selection and purification were performed. The libraries were sequenced on an Illumina HiSeq2000 using paired-end 100 bp reads. The authors' analysis ran thus. SOAPnuke was used to process the raw data, with reads discarded if the reads contained adapters or uncalled bases, had a mean Phred below 15, or lacked an exact constant-primer or identifier match. High-quality paired reads were merged with COPE v1.2.5, and unique nucleotide sequences were defined as clonotypes. MiTCR v1.1 was used to align the clonotypes against IMGT TRBV, TRBD and TRBJ reference segments. Only V-J combinations with frequency above 0.0001, covering 99.2% of repertoires, were analysed. A TCS score was defined as the ratio of F50 (clonal expansion) to E x V (chaos), with BLOSUM62-based TCRdist applied between CDR3 peptides within each V-J. Welch's t-statistics and random forest reduced fewer than 600 V-J features to about 13, which were used in a naive Bayes classifier (R e1071). TCRdb reran the public reads through fastp at Q25 and MiXCR, keeping productive beta chains. Each CDR3 protein appears once, grouped with its most common genes and DNA. The V and J calls follow TCRdb's processing rather than the paper's. The sample records roughly 420,000 distinct CDR3 sequences, around 16% of which are singletons. The ten largest clones capture roughly an eighth of the sample.

Trimming accounts for 5 bases at V and 6 bases at J, while the number of junction bases matched to no gene is 3. Its CDR3 holds 14 amino acids, cysteine through phenylalanine. Kept here is only the CDR3 DNA, which spans 42 bases and is read in frame from base 1. A patient counted as having stable Graves' hyperthyroidism if no progression to ophthalmopathy occurred over 18 months of follow-up. The hyperthyroidism patients were between 18 and 65 years old and newly diagnosed, with a disease duration of less than 2 months. The study excluded patients with uncontrolled infections, other autoimmune diseases, pregnancy or lactation. Diagnoses were based on clinical symptoms, serum thyroxine and TRAb, thyroid ultrasound and orbital computed tomography. PBMCs were separated from roughly 9.6 ml of fresh peripheral blood using Ficoll-Paque density gradient centrifugation. Total RNA was extracted using Trizol reagent, and RNA quality was assessed on an Agilent 2100 Bioanalyzer.

This entry comes from a study of T cells in Graves' hyperthyroidism and ophthalmopathy (dated by TCRdb to the late 2010s). Notes on the research overall: Peripheral blood samples were taken at initial diagnosis, before any treatment was given. To identify distinguishing TCR V-J signatures, a discovery cohort of about a hundred patients was used, comprising 40 to 45 with Graves' ophthalmopathy and approximately 58 with stable Graves' hyperthyroidism. Whether ophthalmopathy could be predicted prospectively was tested in an independent validation cohort made up of fewer than 20 hyperthyroidism patients plus 17 patients who later progressed to ophthalmopathy. The 75 to 100 discovery patients were divided at random into training and test sets in a 7:3 ratio. Thyroid tissue and blood T-cell repertoires from several Graves' hyperthyroidism patients were also compared in the study. Following sampling, methimazole starting at 30 mg daily was given to hyperthyroidism patients, and high-dose intravenous methylprednisolone was given to ophthalmopathy patients. TCR Vbeta CDR3 sequencing of some 140 peripheral blood samples (under 45 ophthalmopathy, around 80 hyperthyroidism and some 17 progressor patients) is reported in the paper. What the work shows at the level of the full study, not this receptor alone: Most expanded thyroid clonotypes (frequency above 0.001) were also found in blood, which suggests that blood repertoires may mirror thyroid immune responses. A 13 V-J signature model separated ophthalmopathy from stable hyperthyroidism, with roughly 88% sensitivity and roughly 82% specificity in cross-validation and 80%/75% in testing. Sample size was not statistically predetermined, and investigators were not blinded to group allocation. In validation, the model predicted progression to ophthalmopathy a median of about 6 months before onset, with roughly 70% sensitivity and 72.22% specificity.

The rearranged chain carries TRBV12-3 or TRBV12-4 and TRBJ1-5; 11 central bases correspond to TRBD1. Sequences were obtained from blood. The sequence derives from a young woman with Graves' hyperthyroidism. The CDR3 protein is CASSRTGGSQPQHF. The DNA reads as follows: TGTGCCAGCAGTAGGACAGGGGGCAGTCAGCCCCAGCATTTT.